The clone carrying this T cell receptor beta chain occurred once. Its matching antigen is unknown. The data are from a study of cytomegalovirus exposure and HLA in healthy donors. At the level of the study: The Caucasian-associated ancestry cluster held about 80% of around 380 genotyped donors.

With 60 Vbeta and 13 Jbeta primers, the PCR was carried out. Generated by immunoSEQ multiplex PCR, the TCRdb table keeps only in-frame clones and is missing some. The sample consists of just over 150,000 clones, roughly 84% of them appearing once. Study-level results: The HLA-A and HLA-B alleles of most subjects were reportedly predicted accurately from TCR beta sequences. Investigators reported 150 to 200 TCR beta chains as tied to cytomegalovirus.

Between the trimmed V and J ends, which lost 4 bases and 9 bases, there was a span of 13 bases. The CDR3 length is 14 residues. Germline V gives CDR1 SGHAT, CDR2 FQNNGV. Sequencing was carried out using PBMCs. The TCR was taken from a young man in good health and CMV-seropositive. The chain is built from TRBV11-2 and TRBJ1-6; tentatively, D is TRBD1 (6 bases). CDR3: CASSSAGDVSPLHF. The CDR3 nucleotides read TGTGCCAGCAGCTCAGCAGGGGACGTTTCACCCCTCCACTTT.